The sequence of this TCR beta chain was determined in a study of T cells expressing NK-cell markers. Looked up from germline, CDR1 is SGHRS and CDR2 is YFSETQ. The CDR3 is 16 residues long. TCRdb reprocessed the 5' RACE reads; each CDR3 protein has one entry and no DNA is given. This sample carries 300,000 or so distinct CDR3 sequences, with around 4.3% going to the ten biggest clones. General observations from the study: In several donors, these clonotypes also led the CD3+CD56-NKG2C+ fraction.

On this clonotype: No antigen is known for it.

The sample taken for sequencing was blood T cells: a sorted CD56 or NKG2C T cell subset, CD4+ or CD8+ T cells, or bulk PBMC T cells (not recorded which). V usage is TRBV5-1 and J usage is TRBJ2-4. The source of this sequence is a woman aged 18 to 75 in good health. This CDR3 reads CASSLPGGVAKNIQYF.